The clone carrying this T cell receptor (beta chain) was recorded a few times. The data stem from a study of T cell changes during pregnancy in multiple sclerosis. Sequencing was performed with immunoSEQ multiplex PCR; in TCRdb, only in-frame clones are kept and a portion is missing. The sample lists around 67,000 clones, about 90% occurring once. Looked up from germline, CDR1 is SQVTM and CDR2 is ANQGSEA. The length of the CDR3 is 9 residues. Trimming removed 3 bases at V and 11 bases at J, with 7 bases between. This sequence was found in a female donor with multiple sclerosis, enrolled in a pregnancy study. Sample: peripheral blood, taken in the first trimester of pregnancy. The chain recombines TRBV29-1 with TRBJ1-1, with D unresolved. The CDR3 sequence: CSVDKEAFF. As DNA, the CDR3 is TGCAGCGTTGATAAGGAGGCTTTCTTT.